These 30 T cell receptor beta chains were sequenced from one sample in a study of OX40 agonist ivuxolimab in advanced cancers. Sequenced by immunoSEQ multiplex PCR; TCRdb stores in-frame clones only, minus some. Among 25,000 to 35,000 clones listed, about 90% were seen once. Here the sequenced sample was CD4+ or CD8+ T cells sorted from blood, taken in a trial of the OX40 agonist ivuxolimab. Source of these receptors: an adult with an advanced solid tumor such as melanoma, head and neck, liver or kidney cancer.

V usage is TRBV2 and J usage is TRBJ2-3, with TRBD2 identical over 10 bases. Germline CDR1 SNHLY, CDR2 FYNNEI. The CDR3 loop spans 15 amino acids. V lost 4 bases and J lost 3; bases outside the gene matches: 4. Here the CDR3 DNA reads TGTGCCAGCAGTGCCCTAGCGGGAGCTACAGATACGCAGTATTTT. This gives the protein CASSALAGATDTQYF.

The chain recombines TRBV6-6 with TRBJ2-7; weak D call: TRBD1 (6 bases). This CDR3 is built from 14 residues. Germline V lookup: CDR1 MNHNY, CDR2 SVGAGI (reference sequence). Trimming removed 3 bases from V and 3 bases from J, with 12 bases in between. CDR3 in amino acids: CASSYNPDSYEQYF. In DNA form, the CDR3 reads TGTGCCAGCAGTTATAACCCGGACAGCTACGAGCAGTACTTC.

About this clone itself: The same CDR3 arises from other DNA sequences in this sample as well. V is TRBV27 and J is TRBJ2-7, with TRBD2 as a possible D gene (5 bases). Between the trimmed V and J ends, which lost 5 bases and 3 bases, there was a span of 11 bases. The CDR3 contains 13 residues. Per germline, CDR1 MNHEY and CDR2 SMNVEV (reference sequence). CDR3 nucleotides: TGTGCCAGCAGTCAGTCCGGGGACTACGAGCAGTACTTC. This codes for CASSQSGDYEQYF.

This clone is medium-sized (0.01 to 0.1%) by share. The chain carries TRBV29-1 and TRBJ1-1, with 7 bases that match TRBD1. Germline V CDR1 and CDR2: SQVTM, ANQGSEA. J was trimmed by 0 bases and V by 7 bases; bases with no gene match: 8. The CDR3 loop spans 14 amino acids. The CDR3: CSALEQGVNTEAFF. In DNA, the CDR3 is TGCAGCGCACTGGAGCAGGGGGTGAACACTGAAGCTTTCTTT.

This clone was recorded only once. The J gene is TRBJ2-5, the V gene TRBV9; 14 nucleotides line up with TRBD2. Germline CDR1 reads SGDLS; CDR2 reads YYNGEE. The junction had 6 bases not matched to a gene; V was cut back by 6 bases and J by 5 bases. This CDR3 spans 15 amino acids. The CDR3: CASTQTSGRAETQYF. The CDR3 DNA follows: TGTGCCAGCACCCAGACTAGCGGGAGGGCTGAGACCCAGTACTTC. Complete variable domain (other parts from reference TRBV9 and TRBJ2-5): DSGVTQTPKHLITATGQRVTLRCSPRSGDLSVYWYQQSLDQGLQFLIQYYNGEERAKGNILERFSAQQFPDLHSELNLSSLELGDSALYFCASTQTSGRAETQYFGPGTRLLVL.

About this clone: A much larger clone differs from this one at a single base, so this may be a read error. CDR3 sequence: CASSLLGTGGTGEPFF. The CDR3 DNA reads as TGTGCCAGCAGTCTCCTCGGGACTGGGGGGACCGGGGAGCCGTTTTTT. The chain couples TRBV27 to TRBJ2-2; D is possibly TRBD2 (6 bases). Germline lookup yields CDR1 MNHEY and CDR2 SMNVEV (reference sequence). CDR3 length equals 16 residues.

The V and J genes are TRBV5-1 and TRBJ2-3, with D perhaps TRBD1 or TRBD2 (5 bases each). V was shortened by 5 bases and J by 0 bases, with 13 bases between the two germline ends. The CDR3 has 15 amino acids. The germline gives CDR1 SGHRS, CDR2 YFSETQ. CDR3 amino acids: CASSSRDPSTDTQYF. CDR3 nucleotides: TGCGCCAGCAGTTCCCGGGACCCGAGCACAGATACGCAGTATTTT.

This CDR3 reads CASSLDGLARNEQFF. CDR3 bases: TGTGCCAGCAGCTTGGACGGACTAGCCCGCAATGAGCAGTTCTTC. The rearrangement joins TRBV5-6 to TRBJ2-1, with 8 bases lining up with TRBD2. Germline values: CDR1 SGHDT, CDR2 YYEEEE. V lost 0 bases, J lost 6 bases, and 5 bases stayed unmatched. The CDR3 contains 15 residues.

By proportion, this clone is medium-sized. The chain links TRBV7-8 to TRBJ2-7; 7 nucleotides agree with TRBD1. CDR3 length: 15 residues. Germline values: CDR1 SGHVS, CDR2 FQNEAQ. The V gene end was trimmed by 2 bases and the J gene end by 0 bases; junction bases not matched to a gene: 4. CDR3 protein: CASSLHRGPSYEQYF. CDR3 coding DNA: TGTGCCAGCAGCTTACACAGGGGCCCCTCCTACGAGCAGTACTTC.

The J gene is TRBJ2-1, the V gene TRBV9; TRBD2 aligns across 8 bases. Trimming cost V 0 bases and J 6 bases; bases outside gene matches: 8. Germline CDR1 and CDR2: SGDLS and YYNGEE. This CDR3 spans 16 amino acids. The CDR3 is CASSVVGAGVANEQFF. In DNA form, the CDR3 reads TGTGCCAGCAGCGTAGTGGGAGCGGGAGTTGCCAATGAGCAGTTCTTC.

This clone was detected only once. This chain joins TRBV5-1 and TRBJ2-5, with 7 bases lining up with TRBD2. The CDR3 has 17 residues. V lost 4 bases, J lost 5 bases, and 17 bases stayed unmatched. Germline CDR1 reads SGHRS; CDR2 reads YFSETQ. The CDR3 DNA is TGCGCCAGCAGCGACACCCCTAGCGGAGGGCCGGAGGAGACCCAGTACTTC. The encoded protein is CASSDTPSGGPEETQYF.

This clone was seen just once. V usage is TRBV7-9 and J usage is TRBJ2-2; a weak D match, TRBD2 (6 bases). V was cut by 5 bases and J by 3 bases, with 13 bases left in between. CDR3 length: 15 residues. Looked up from germline, CDR1 is SEHNR and CDR2 is FQNEAQ (reference sequence). The CDR3: CASSLLGGHTGELFF. The CDR3 DNA follows: TGTGCCAGCAGCCTTCTCGGGGGACACACCGGGGAGCTGTTTTTT.

This clone occurred once. The chain couples TRBV11-2 to TRBJ1-1; D remains ambiguous. In germline, CDR1 is SGHAT, CDR2 FQNNGV. This CDR3 has 12 residues. V lost 6 bases, J lost 5 bases, and 10 bases lay in between. The CDR3 loop is CASSSFGTEAFF. The DNA for the CDR3 is TGTGCCAGCAGTTCGTTCGGGACTGAAGCTTTCTTT.

This rearrangement joins TRBV27 to TRBJ2-7; TRBD1 matches 9 bases. CDR3 length: 14 amino acids. V trimming: 0 bases; J trimming: 4 bases; junction bases outside the gene matches: 1. Germline CDR1 and CDR2: MNHEY and SMNVEV (reference sequence). The CDR3 spells CASSLSGTGYEQYF. The CDR3 DNA reads TGTGCCAGCAGTTTATCGGGGACAGGGTACGAGCAGTACTTC.

The V and J genes are TRBV7-8 and TRBJ2-1; the D call may be TRBD1 or TRBD2 (5 bases each). V was pared by 0 bases and J by 4 bases, with 13 bases between. Per the germline V gene, CDR1 is SGHVS and CDR2 is FQNEAQ. This CDR3 region has 16 residues. The DNA of the CDR3 is TGTGCCAGCAGCTTAGCTCTCGGGACGAAATACAATGAGCAGTTCTTC. Translating gives CASSLALGTKYNEQFF. The whole variable domain, remainder taken from reference TRBV7-8 and TRBJ2-1, is GAGVSQSPRYKVAKRGQDVALRCDPISGHVSLFWYQQALGQGPEFLTYFQNEAQLDKSGLPSDRFFAERPEGSVSTLKIQRTQQEDSAVYLCASSLALGTKYNEQFFGPGTRLTVL.

V usage is TRBV5-1 and J usage is TRBJ2-7; TRBD2 matches 11 bases. V trimming: 7 bases; J trimming: 0 bases; junction bases outside the gene matches: 3. CDR3 size: 14 residues. Per the germline V gene, CDR1 is SGHRS and CDR2 is YFSETQ. The CDR3 bases are TGCGCCAGCTCTAGCGGGAGGACCTCCTACGAGCAGTACTTC. It encodes CASSSGRTSYEQYF.

The gene calls are TRBV7-6 and TRBJ2-5; TRBD2 might be the D (6 bases). V shed 0 bases and J shed 11 bases, with 16 bases lying between them. The germline CDR1 and CDR2 sequences are SGHVS and FNYEAQ. The length of the CDR3 is 14 residues. CDR3 DNA: TGTGCCAGCAGCTTAGCGGCCGGGGGTTATGAGCAGTACTTC. It yields the protein CASSLAAGGYEQYF.

The chain joins TRBV5-1 to TRBJ2-2; D unresolved. The CDR3 sequence is 13 residues long. Germline V gene lookup returns CDR1 SGHRS and CDR2 YFSETQ. The germline V and J ends were trimmed by 3 bases and 2 bases, with 5 bases remaining between them. The CDR3 nucleotides read TGCGCCAGCAGCTGGTCCAACACCGGGGAGCTGTTTTTT. This encodes CASSWSNTGELFF.

V usage is TRBV7-9 and J usage is TRBJ2-2; possible D gene TRBD1, 6 bases. Deletions cut 5 bases from V and 1 base from J, with 17 bases between. The germline V gene encodes CDR1 SEHNR and CDR2 FQNEAQ (reference sequence). CDR3 length: 17 residues. CDR3 bases: TGTGCCAGCAGCGACCTATCCGGGACAATGAACACCGGGGAGCTGTTTTTT. This sequence encodes CASSDLSGTMNTGELFF.

This clone was counted between two and nine times. The V gene is TRBV11-2, the J gene TRBJ2-7, with 7 bases aligning to TRBD2. Germline V gene lookup returns CDR1 SGHAT and CDR2 FQNNGV. This CDR3 is 13 amino acids long. J was trimmed by 1 base and V by 8 bases; bases with no gene match: 5. Here the CDR3 DNA reads TGTGCCAGCGAGGCGGGAGTTTCCTACGAGCAGTACTTC. Residues: CASEAGVSYEQYF.

The sample holds one count of this clone. V and J are TRBV4-2 and TRBJ2-7; D remains unclear. With 0 bases removed from V and 3 bases from J, the gap between germline ends came to 12 bases. Germline assignment: CDR1 LGHNA and CDR2 YNFKEQ. CDR3 size: 15 residues. The CDR3 DNA sequence: TGTGCCAGCAGCCAAGACTTGGGATCTCACTACGAGCAGTACTTC. It yields the protein CASSQDLGSHYEQYF.

The chain has TRBV28 and TRBJ1-5; D is possibly TRBD1 (5 bases). Germline lookup yields CDR1 MDHEN and CDR2 SYDVKM. Between the trimmed V and J ends, which lost 7 bases and 2 bases, there was a span of 24 bases. The CDR3 spans 18 residues. CDR3 amino acids: CASMDWKKGTFGNQPQHF. CDR3 in DNA: TGTGCCAGCATGGATTGGAAAAAGGGGACGTTTGGCAATCAGCCCCAGCATTTT.

Regarding this clone: The junction departs from the called germline gene at one end, perhaps through a read error. The chain uses TRBV27 and TRBJ2-1; no reliable D call. The length of the CDR3 is 15 residues. CDR1 and CDR2 (germline): MNHEY, SMNVEV (reference sequence). This CDR3 reads CASCLSEPMYNEQFF. CDR3 DNA: TGTGCCAGCTGTTTATCGGAGCCGATGTACAATGAGCAGTTCTTC.

The CDR3 coding sequence is TGTGCCAGCAGCCAAGAGATGATAGCGGGAGGATCGTACGAGCAGTACTTC. This codes for CASSQEMIAGGSYEQYF. This sequence joins TRBV4-2 and TRBJ2-7; 10 bases agree with TRBD2. The V gene end was trimmed by 0 bases and the J gene end by 4 bases; junction bases not matched to a gene: 9. Germline CDR1 LGHNA, CDR2 YNFKEQ. CDR3 length equals 17 residues.

V gene TRBV2 combines with J gene TRBJ1-5; a weak D match, TRBD1 (6 bases). The CDR3 is 16 amino acids. Trimming shortened V by 4 bases and J by 0 bases, and 13 bases separated the two germline ends. Per germline, CDR1 SNHLY and CDR2 FYNNEI. CDR3 in amino acids: CASSGRTAYSNQPQHF. CDR3 coding DNA: TGTGCCAGCAGTGGGCGGACAGCTTATAGCAATCAGCCCCAGCATTTT.

The rearrangement uses TRBV27 and TRBJ2-2; D ambiguous. CDR3 length: 14 residues. V was shortened by 0 bases and J by 4 bases, with 6 bases between the two germline ends. Per the germline V gene, CDR1 is MNHEY and CDR2 is SMNVEV (reference sequence). Here the CDR3 reads CASSLSIATGELFF. As DNA, the CDR3 is TGTGCCAGCAGTTTATCGATCGCCACCGGGGAGCTGTTTTTT.

V and J are TRBV7-6 and TRBJ2-2, with TRBD2 matching 10 bases. Germline assignment: CDR1 SGHVS and CDR2 FNYEAQ. The V and J ends lost 5 bases and 1 base, in that order; junction bases with no gene match: 13. The CDR3 contains 19 residues. CDR3 bases: TGTGCCAGCAGCGCCCGACTAGCGGGCGCCCTTCTGAACACCGGGGAGCTGTTTTTT. Translating it yields CASSARLAGALLNTGELFF.

V usage is TRBV6-5 and J usage is TRBJ2-2; D not certain. The germline V gene has CDR1 MNHEY and CDR2 SVGAGI. V shed 2 bases and J shed 2 bases, with 3 bases lying between them. The CDR3 has 13 amino acids. Here the CDR3 DNA reads TGTGCCAGCAGTTACCCCAACACCGGGGAGCTGTTTTTT. This sequence encodes CASSYPNTGELFF.

In DNA, the CDR3 is TGTGCCAGCAGCTTCCAGGGAGATACGCAGTATTTT. Its protein is CASSFQGDTQYF. This chain joins TRBV5-4 and TRBJ2-3, with a possible D match to TRBD1 (5 bases). The CDR3 loop spans 12 amino acids. Trimming left V 2 bases short and J 5 bases short, with 6 bases between. Germline V gene data show CDR1 as SGHNT and CDR2 as YYREEE (reference sequence).

The genes are TRBV6-5 and TRBJ2-7, with 9 bases aligning to TRBD1. V was clipped by 4 bases and J by 11 bases; unmatched bases: 6. There are 12 residues in the CDR3. CDR1 is MNHEY, CDR2 SVGAGI, per germline. The CDR3 DNA is TGTGCCAGCAGTTTCCGGACAGGGGCCGAGTACTTC. The encoded protein is CASSFRTGAEYF.